The clone carrying this T cell receptor (beta chain) was seen many times. Its antigen is still unknown. V dropped 0 bases and J dropped 4 bases, with 15 bases sitting between them. Germline CDR1 reads LGHNA; CDR2 reads YSLEER. The length of the CDR3 is 16 residues. The source material, RNA transcripts, was used to amplify TCR beta CDR3 regions. The TCR CDR3 first-round RT-PCR relied on the HTBI primer set. One entry per CDR3 protein results from TCRdb running MiXCR on the multiplex PCR reads. Found here are approximately 610,000 distinct CDR3 sequences, approximately 16% of them singletons; the top ten hold 18%. This specimen belongs to a study of T cells in Graves' hyperthyroidism and ophthalmopathy. Stable disease denoted Graves' hyperthyroidism without ophthalmopathy progression within 18 months. Patients aged 18 to 65 had newly diagnosed hyperthyroidism that had lasted under 2 months. In making diagnoses, clinical symptoms, serum thyroxine and TRAb, thyroid ultrasound and orbital computed tomography were all used.

Study findings and constraints: Stable hyperthyroidism was told apart from ophthalmopathy by a model built on 13 V-J features.

The source material was blood. This TCR derives from a woman between 18 and 30 years old with Graves' hyperthyroidism. The chain is built from TRBV4-3 and TRBJ1-2; D call uncertain. The CDR3 DNA is TGCGCCAGCAGCCAAGATGATGACCTAGGGAGCTATGGCTACACCTTC. Translated, it gives CASSQDDDLGSYGYTF.